This note documents a single T cell receptor (beta chain) sequence. Per the germline V gene, CDR1 is LNHNV and CDR2 is YYDKDF (reference sequence). The CDR3 has 15 residues. With V trimmed by 3 bases and J by 3 bases, 8 bases remained unmatched. The record originates from a study of shared clonotypes between healthy human individuals. TCRdb keeps only in-frame clones here, not all; method: immunoSEQ multiplex PCR. Found here are roughly 2 million clones, about 94% of them singletons; the top ten hold around 0.13%. Sequencing used naive CD4+ T cells sorted from blood. As to subset: CD45RA+ positively selected. The TCR was taken from a man aged 18 to 29 in good health. The genes are TRBV15 and TRBJ2-7, with 7 bases identical to TRBD1. The CDR3 DNA reads as TGTGCCACCAGCAGCCGACAGGGACCTAACTACGAGCAGTACTTC. The encoded protein is CATSSRQGPNYEQYF.